One and the same sample provided the 15 T cell receptor beta chains below, sequenced in a study of T cells after yellow fever vaccination. TCRdb re-called the 5' RACE reads through MiXCR, storing one row per CDR3 protein. The data show approximately 550,000 distinct CDR3 sequences, less than 15% seen once. Source: PBMCs, taken on the day of the yellow fever booster vaccination. All receptors come from a man under 40 who received the YFV17D yellow fever vaccine.

This clonotype came up a few times. The V call is TRBV5-1, the J call TRBJ2-1; D call uncertain. The CDR3 extends over 14 amino acids. The V end was cut by 2 bases, the J end by 3 bases, with 9 bases between. Germline CDR1 is SGHRS and CDR2 is YFSETQ. In DNA, the CDR3 is TGCGCCAGCAGCTTTAATGACGGCTACAATGAGCAGTTCTTC. Translating gives CASSFNDGYNEQFF.

The CDR3 DNA reads TGTGCCAGCAGCTTACAGGGAGAAAATACAGATACGCAGTATTTT. Protein: CASSLQGENTDTQYF. The J gene is TRBJ2-3, the V gene TRBV7-9; TRBD1 or TRBD2 may be the D gene (5 bases each). The CDR3 spans 15 residues. Trimming stripped 2 bases from V and 3 bases from J, with 12 bases between. Germline V CDR1 and CDR2: SEHNR, FQNEAQ (reference sequence).

J is TRBJ1-1 and V is TRBV6-2 or TRBV6-3; 10 nucleotides align to TRBD1. V dropped 4 bases and J dropped 9; count of bases not matched to a gene: 8. The CDR3 covers 14 residues. Germline-derived CDR1 and CDR2 are MNHEY and SVGEGT. Written as DNA, the CDR3 is TGTGCCAGCAGTTCCCCGGGACAGGGGCCACAAGCTTTCTTT. Its protein product is CASSSPGQGPQAFF.

The chain employs TRBV6-1 and TRBJ2-3; 10 bases are a match to TRBD1. Germline V gene data show CDR1 as MNHNS and CDR2 as SASEGT. CDR3 length: 15 residues. V lost 6 bases to trimming and J lost 4 bases; unmatched junction nucleotides: 7. Here the CDR3 reads CASRRPGQGPDTQYF. In nucleotides, the CDR3 is TGTGCCAGCAGGAGGCCGGGACAGGGGCCAGATACGCAGTATTTT.

This chain links TRBV12-3 or TRBV12-4 with TRBJ2-5, with TRBD2 matching 11 bases. Trimming removed 3 bases from V and 5 bases from J; junction bases left unmatched: 5. The CDR3 is 15 amino acids. The CDR3 DNA follows: TGTGCCAGCAGTTTCGGTAGCGGGAGGGTGGAGACCCAGTACTTC. It specifies CASSFGSGRVETQYF.

The chain is built from TRBV29-1 and TRBJ1-5; D unresolved. This CDR3 region has 13 residues. The germline V gene has CDR1 SQVTM and CDR2 ANQGSEA. The germline V and J ends were trimmed by 2 bases and 0 bases, with 5 bases remaining between them. The DNA for the CDR3 is TGCAGCGTTGAATTCGATAGCAATCAGCCCCAGCATTTT. Residues: CSVEFDSNQPQHF.

This clonotype was counted ten times or more. J is TRBJ2-3 and V is TRBV5-6; 11 nucleotides line up with TRBD2. The CDR3 totals 18 residues. The ends lost 7 bases at V and 3 bases at J; junction bases unmatched: 16. Germline CDR1 reads SGHDT; CDR2 reads YYEEEE. The CDR3 reads CASDPGLAALGRTDTQYF. In nucleotides, the CDR3 is TGTGCCAGCGATCCGGGACTAGCGGCTCTCGGGCGAACAGATACGCAGTATTTT.

This chain connects TRBV30 to TRBJ2-7; a possible D gene is TRBD2 (5 bases). V lost 2 bases and J 6 bases, leaving 23 bases between the germline ends. The CDR3 sequence is 16 residues long. Germline V gene data show CDR1 as GTSNPN and CDR2 as SVGIG (reference sequence). The CDR3 region is CAWSTTRDLSGLEQYF. The CDR3 nucleotides are TGTGCCTGGAGTACAACCCGGGATCTAAGCGGCCTCGAGCAGTACTTC.

This clonotype was seen ten or more times. V is TRBV5-6 and J is TRBJ2-7, with TRBD2 matching 12 bases. Germline V CDR1 and CDR2: SGHDT, YYEEEE. With V trimmed by 0 bases and J by 3 bases, 4 bases remained unmatched. The length of the CDR3 is 16 residues. The CDR3 DNA sequence: TGTGCCAGCAGCTTGGCTAGCGGGAGGGACTTCTACGAGCAGTACTTC. It codes for CASSLASGRDFYEQYF.

The rearrangement uses TRBV29-1 and TRBJ2-5, with 11 bases that match TRBD2. CDR1 SQVTM and CDR2 ANQGSEA come from the germline V gene. The CDR3 extends over 18 amino acids. The junction had 19 bases not matched to a gene; V was cut back by 5 bases and J by 5 bases. In nucleotides, the CDR3 is TGCAGCGTTTGTCAGGGTTTAGCGGGAGGGCCTATCGTGGAGACCCAGTACTTC. Its translation is CSVCQGLAGGPIVETQYF.

The chain employs TRBV12-3 or TRBV12-4 and TRBJ1-4, with a possible D match to TRBD1 (6 bases). The V end was cut by 1 base, the J end by 4 bases, with 10 bases between. The CDR3 length is 15 residues. The CDR3 DNA reads TGTGCCAGCAGTTTAGGGGGGCCCTTTAATGAAAAACTGTTTTTT. This encodes CASSLGGPFNEKLFF.

This clonotype has only a few counts. The chain combines TRBV6-5 with TRBJ1-6; D is perhaps TRBD1 (5 bases). This CDR3 is built from 15 residues. Germline assignment: CDR1 MNHEY and CDR2 SVGAGI. Trimming left V 2 bases short and J 7 bases short, with 12 bases between. The CDR3 here is CASSYTQGGNSPLHF. CDR3 nucleotides: TGTGCCAGCAGTTACACCCAGGGTGGGAATTCACCCCTCCACTTT.

V usage is TRBV7-2 and J usage is TRBJ2-7, with TRBD1 identical over 9 bases. Trimming took 2 bases from V and 0 from J; bases not matched to a gene: 5. The CDR3 length is 16 residues. Per the germline V gene, CDR1 is SGHTA and CDR2 is FQGNSA. The CDR3 sequence is CASSLHMGQGSYEQYF. In DNA form, the CDR3 reads TGTGCCAGCAGCTTACATATGGGACAGGGCTCCTACGAGCAGTACTTC.

This clonotype was counted ten times or more. The chain uses TRBV3-1 and TRBJ2-5; D not certain. This CDR3 region has 12 residues. The ends were cut back, 1 base at V and 5 bases at J, with 5 bases in the middle. Germline V gives CDR1 LGHDT, CDR2 YNNKEL (reference sequence). CDR3 in amino acids: CASSQVRETQYF. The CDR3, as DNA: TGTGCCAGCAGCCAAGTACGGGAGACCCAGTACTTC.

This clonotype was detected only a few times. This chain links TRBV14 with TRBJ2-7; D gene ambiguous. The CDR3 covers 13 residues. Germline CDR1 and CDR2: SGHDN and FVKESK. In DNA, the CDR3 is TGTGCAAGGAAACCCGACCGCACCTACGAGCAGTACTTC. Residues: CARKPDRTYEQYF.